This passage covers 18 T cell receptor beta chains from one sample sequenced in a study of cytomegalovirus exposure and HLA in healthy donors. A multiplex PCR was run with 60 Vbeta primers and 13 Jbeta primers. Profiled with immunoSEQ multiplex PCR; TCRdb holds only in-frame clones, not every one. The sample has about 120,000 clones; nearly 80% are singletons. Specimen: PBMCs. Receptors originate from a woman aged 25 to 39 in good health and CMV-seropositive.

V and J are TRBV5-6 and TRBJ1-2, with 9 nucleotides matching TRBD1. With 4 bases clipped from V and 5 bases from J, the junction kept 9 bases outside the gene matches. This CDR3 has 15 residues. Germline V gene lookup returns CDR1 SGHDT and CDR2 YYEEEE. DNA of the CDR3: TGTGCCAGCAGCGTCTGGGACAGGGTAAGGTATGGCTACACCTTC. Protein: CASSVWDRVRYGYTF.

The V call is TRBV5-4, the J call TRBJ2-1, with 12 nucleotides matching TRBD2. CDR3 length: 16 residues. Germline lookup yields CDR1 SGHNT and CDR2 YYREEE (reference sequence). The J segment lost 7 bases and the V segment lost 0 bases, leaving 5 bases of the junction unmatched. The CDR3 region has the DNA TGTGCCAGCAGCTTGGTGCTAGCGGGGGGGGCGAATGAGCAGTTCTTC. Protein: CASSLVLAGGANEQFF.

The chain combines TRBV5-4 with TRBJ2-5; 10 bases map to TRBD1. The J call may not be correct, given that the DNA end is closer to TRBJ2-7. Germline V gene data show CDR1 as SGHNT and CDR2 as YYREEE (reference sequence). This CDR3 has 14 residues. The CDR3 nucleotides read TGTGCCAGCAGCATAAAGACAGGGGGCTTCGAGCAGTACTTC. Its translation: CASSIKTGGFEQYF.

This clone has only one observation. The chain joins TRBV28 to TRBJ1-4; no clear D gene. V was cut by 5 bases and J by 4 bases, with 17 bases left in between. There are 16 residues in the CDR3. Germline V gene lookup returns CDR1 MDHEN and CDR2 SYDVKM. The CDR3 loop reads CASSQLEGSGNEKLFF. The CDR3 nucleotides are TGTGCCAGCAGTCAGCTGGAGGGCTCTGGTAATGAAAAACTGTTTTTT.

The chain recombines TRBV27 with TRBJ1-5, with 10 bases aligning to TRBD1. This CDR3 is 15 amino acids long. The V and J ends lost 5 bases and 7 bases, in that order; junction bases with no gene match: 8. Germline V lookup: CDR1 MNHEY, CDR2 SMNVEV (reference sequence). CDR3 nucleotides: TGTGCCAGCAGTCCGCCGGGACAGGGGTTGCAGCCCCAGCATTTT. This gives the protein CASSPPGQGLQPQHF.

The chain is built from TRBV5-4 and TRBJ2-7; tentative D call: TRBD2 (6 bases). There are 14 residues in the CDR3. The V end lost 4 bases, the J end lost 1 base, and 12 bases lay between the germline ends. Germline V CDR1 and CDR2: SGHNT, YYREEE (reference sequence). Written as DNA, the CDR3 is TGTGCCAGCAGCACAAAACGGGGGTCCTACGAGCAGTACTTC. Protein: CASSTKRGSYEQYF.

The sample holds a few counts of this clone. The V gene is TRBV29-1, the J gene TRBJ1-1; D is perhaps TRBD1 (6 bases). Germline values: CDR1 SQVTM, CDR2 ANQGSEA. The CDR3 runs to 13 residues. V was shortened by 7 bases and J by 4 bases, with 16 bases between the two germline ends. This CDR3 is CSAYGRGGTEAFF. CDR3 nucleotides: TGCAGCGCCTATGGGAGGGGGGGCACTGAAGCTTTCTTT. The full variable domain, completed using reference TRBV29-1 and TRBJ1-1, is SAVISQKPSRDICQRGTSLTIQCQVDSQVTMMFWYRQQPGQSLTLIATANQGSEATYESGFVIDKFPISRPNLTFSTLTVSNMSPEDSSIYLCSAYGRGGTEAFFGQGTRLTVV.

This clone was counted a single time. The CDR3 region is CASSSWTSGGAGETQYF. DNA of the CDR3: TGCGCCAGCAGCTCCTGGACTAGCGGGGGGGCCGGAGAGACCCAGTACTTC. This sequence joins TRBV5-1 and TRBJ2-5; the match to TRBD2 covers 15 bases. CDR1 is SGHRS, CDR2 YFSETQ, per germline. V trimming: 3 bases; J trimming: 4 bases; junction bases outside the gene matches: 7. This CDR3 region has 17 residues.

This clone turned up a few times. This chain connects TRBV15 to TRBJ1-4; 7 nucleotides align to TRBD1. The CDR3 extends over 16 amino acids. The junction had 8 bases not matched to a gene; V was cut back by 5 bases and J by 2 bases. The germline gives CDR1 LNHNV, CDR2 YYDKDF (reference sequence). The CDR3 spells CATSGLPGQTNEKLFF. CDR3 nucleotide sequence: TGTGCCACCAGCGGGCTACCGGGACAGACTAATGAAAAACTGTTTTTT.

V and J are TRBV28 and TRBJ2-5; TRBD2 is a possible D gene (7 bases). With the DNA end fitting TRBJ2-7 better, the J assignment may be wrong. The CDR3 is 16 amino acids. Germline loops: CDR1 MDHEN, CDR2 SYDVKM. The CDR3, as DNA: TGTGCCAGCAGTCGGGGGGAGGGGGGCATCGTCTACGAGCAGTACTTC. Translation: CASSRGEGGIVYEQYF.

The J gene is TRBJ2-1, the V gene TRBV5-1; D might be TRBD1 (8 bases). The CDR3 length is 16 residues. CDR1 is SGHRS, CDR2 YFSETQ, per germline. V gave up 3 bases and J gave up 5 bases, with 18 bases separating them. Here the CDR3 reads CASSSLWTGTNNEQFF. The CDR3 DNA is TGCGCCAGCAGCTCGCTTTGGACAGGGACTAACAATGAGCAGTTCTTC.

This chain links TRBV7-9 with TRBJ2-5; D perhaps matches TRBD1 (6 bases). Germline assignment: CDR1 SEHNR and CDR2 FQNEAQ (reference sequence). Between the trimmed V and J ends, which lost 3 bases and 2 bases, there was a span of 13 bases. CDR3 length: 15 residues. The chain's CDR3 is CASSFLGQQQETQYF. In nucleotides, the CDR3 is TGTGCCAGCAGCTTCCTCGGACAGCAGCAAGAGACCCAGTACTTC.

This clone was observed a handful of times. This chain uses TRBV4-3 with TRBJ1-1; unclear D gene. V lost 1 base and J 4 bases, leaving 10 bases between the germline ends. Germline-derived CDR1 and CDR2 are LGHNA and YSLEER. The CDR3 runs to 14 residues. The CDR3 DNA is TGCGCCAGCAGCCAAGTGGGCGGGCGCACTGAAGCTTTCTTT. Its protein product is CASSQVGGRTEAFF.

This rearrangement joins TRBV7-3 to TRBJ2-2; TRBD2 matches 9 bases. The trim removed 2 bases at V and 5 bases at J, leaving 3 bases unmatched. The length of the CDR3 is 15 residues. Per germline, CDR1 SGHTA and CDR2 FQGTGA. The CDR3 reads CASSLAGGETGELFF. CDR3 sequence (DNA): TGTGCCAGCAGCTTAGCGGGAGGGGAAACCGGGGAGCTGTTTTTT.

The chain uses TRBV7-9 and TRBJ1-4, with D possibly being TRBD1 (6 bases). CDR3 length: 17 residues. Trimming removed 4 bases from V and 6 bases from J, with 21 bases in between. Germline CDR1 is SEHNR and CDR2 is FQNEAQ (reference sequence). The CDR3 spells CASSSPPGGAPDEKLFF. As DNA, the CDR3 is TGTGCCAGCAGCTCACCGCCTGGGGGCGCCCCCGATGAAAAACTGTTTTTT.

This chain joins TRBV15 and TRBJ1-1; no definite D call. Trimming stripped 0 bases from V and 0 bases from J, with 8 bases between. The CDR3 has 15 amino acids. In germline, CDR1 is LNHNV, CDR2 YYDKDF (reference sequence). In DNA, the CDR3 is TGTGCCACCAGCAGAGATCAATACATGAACACTGAAGCTTTCTTT. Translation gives CATSRDQYMNTEAFF.

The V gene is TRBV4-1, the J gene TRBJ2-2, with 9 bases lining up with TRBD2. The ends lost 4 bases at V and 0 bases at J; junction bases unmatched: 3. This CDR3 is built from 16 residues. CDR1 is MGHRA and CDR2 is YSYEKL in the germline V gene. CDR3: CASSPPSGANTGELFF. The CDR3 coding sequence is TGCGCCAGCAGCCCCCCTAGCGGGGCGAACACCGGGGAGCTGTTTTTT.

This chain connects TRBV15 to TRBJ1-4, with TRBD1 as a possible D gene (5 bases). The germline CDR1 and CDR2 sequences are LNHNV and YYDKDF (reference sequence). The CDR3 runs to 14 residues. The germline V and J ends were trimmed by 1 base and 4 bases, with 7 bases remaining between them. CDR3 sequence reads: CATSRGQRNEKLFF. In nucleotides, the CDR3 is TGTGCCACCAGCAGAGGACAGCGTAATGAAAAACTGTTTTTT.